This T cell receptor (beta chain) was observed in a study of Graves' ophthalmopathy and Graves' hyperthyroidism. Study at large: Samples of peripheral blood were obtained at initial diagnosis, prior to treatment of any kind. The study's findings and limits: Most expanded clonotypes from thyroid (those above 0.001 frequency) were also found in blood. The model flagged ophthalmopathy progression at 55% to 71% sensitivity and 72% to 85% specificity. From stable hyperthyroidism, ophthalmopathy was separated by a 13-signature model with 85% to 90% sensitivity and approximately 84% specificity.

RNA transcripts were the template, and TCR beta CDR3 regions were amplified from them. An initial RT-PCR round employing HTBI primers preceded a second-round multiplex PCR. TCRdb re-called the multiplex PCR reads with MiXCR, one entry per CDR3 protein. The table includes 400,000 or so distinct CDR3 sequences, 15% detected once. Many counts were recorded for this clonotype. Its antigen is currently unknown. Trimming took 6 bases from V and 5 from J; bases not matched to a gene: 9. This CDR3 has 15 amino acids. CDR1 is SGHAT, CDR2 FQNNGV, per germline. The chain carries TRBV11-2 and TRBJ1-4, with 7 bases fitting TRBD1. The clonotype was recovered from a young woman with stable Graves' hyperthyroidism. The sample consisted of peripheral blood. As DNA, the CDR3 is TGTGCCAGCAGAGCCACAGGGGACCGAAATGAAAAACTGTTTTTT. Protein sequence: CASRATGDRNEKLFF. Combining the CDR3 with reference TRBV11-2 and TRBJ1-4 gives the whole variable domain EAGVAQSPRYKIIEKRQSVAFWCNPISGHATLYWYQQILGQGPKLLIQFQNNGVVDDSQLPKDRFSAERLKGVDSTLKIQPAKLEDSAVYLCASRATGDRNEKLFFGSGTQLSVL.